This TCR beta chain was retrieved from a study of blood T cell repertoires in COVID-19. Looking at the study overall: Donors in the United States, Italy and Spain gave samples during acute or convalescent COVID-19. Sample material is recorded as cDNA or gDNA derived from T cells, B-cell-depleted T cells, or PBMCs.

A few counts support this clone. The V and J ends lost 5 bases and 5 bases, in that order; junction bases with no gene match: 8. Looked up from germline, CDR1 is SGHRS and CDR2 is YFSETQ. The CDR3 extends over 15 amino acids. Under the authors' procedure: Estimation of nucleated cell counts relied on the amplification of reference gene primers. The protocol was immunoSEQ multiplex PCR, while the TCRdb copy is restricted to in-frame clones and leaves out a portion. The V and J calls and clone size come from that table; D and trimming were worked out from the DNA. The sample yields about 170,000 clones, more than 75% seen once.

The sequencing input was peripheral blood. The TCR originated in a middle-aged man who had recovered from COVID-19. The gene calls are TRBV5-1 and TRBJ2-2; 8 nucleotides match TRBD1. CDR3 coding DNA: TGCGCCAGCAGTTATCGGACAGGGCGAACCGGGGAGCTGTTTTTT. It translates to CASSYRTGRTGELFF.